This record concerns one T cell receptor beta chain sequence. Its specific antigen is unknown. Base quality data are lacking; no much larger clone is found one base away. Participants in the prospective study were enrolled through a virtual design, were aged about 18 to 100 years, and lived in approximately 25 United States geographic areas. In the prospective study, participants were assigned to cohorts based on the clinical history participants reported in a screening survey and a study questionnaire. In the prospective study, whole blood, serum and a nasopharyngeal or oropharyngeal swab were collected from each participant by mobile phlebotomists. Participants in the prospective study had the option to provide additional blood draws and questionnaires over an approximately 2-month period. Blood samples from the prospective study were shipped frozen or at room temperature prior to DNA extraction.

This sample is part of a study of blood T cell repertoires in COVID-19 (dated by TCRdb to the early 2020s). At the level of the whole study: The collaborator samples originated in the United States, Italy and Spain and spanned the acute and convalescent phases of COVID-19. The material from the prospective study consisted of cDNA or gDNA derived from T cells, B-cell-depleted T cells, or PBMCs. Deeply sampled blood TCRbeta repertoires from subjects exposed to, actively infected with, or recovered from COVID-19 were included in the dataset. The repertoires were released in a freely available public database meant as a resource for research on the immune response to SARS-CoV-2. Samples were obtained from the ongoing ImmuneRACE study (first 160 participants) and from some 1,200 subjects provided by 6 global collaborators. Nearly every sample came with metadata listing a de-identified subject ID, COVID-19 status, age in years and sex. Where available, HLA class I and class II types were obtained from metadata supplied by the sample provider rather than from assay-based typing.

The immunoSEQ Assay, a bias-controlled multiplex PCR, was used to amplify TCRbeta CDR3 regions from genomic DNA. On the study's bioinformatics: Within the assay, amplification of reference gene primers was used to estimate how many nucleated cells each sample contained. To quantify the absolute abundance of each unique TCRbeta CDR3 rearrangement, sequence reads were collapsed and filtered. For each sample, productive Simpson clonality was calculated as the square root of Simpson's diversity index across productive rearrangements. TCRdb took this table from immuneACCESS and kept in-frame rearrangements with V and J called. Such tables lack part of the clones; where checked against another copy, unresolved V genes explain under half of the gap, and the rest is unexplained. The D gene and trimming were derived from the DNA, and the V and J assignments and clone size from that table. This sample has approximately 450,000 clones in its table, and roughly 87% of those were observed once. The ten largest clonotypes hold approximately 2% of the sample.

The germline V gene (reference sequence) gives CDR1 as MNHEY and CDR2 as SMNVEV. For this chain, trimming is 4 bases at the V end and 2 bases at the J end, and the number of junction bases without a gene match is 7. The CDR3 covers 15 residues, taking in both the cysteine and the phenylalanine. The only DNA kept is the CDR3, 45 bases in frame from the first base. The study at large found these results: How much clinical and demographic metadata was included differed by source and by participant, and the metadata was provided uncurated.

The TCR originated in a woman aged 18-29 years with acute COVID-19. Sequencing input: PBMCs or T cells enriched from blood (not recorded which). The chain is assembled from TRBV27 and TRBJ1-2; the junction holds 7 bases that match TRBD1. DNA sequence: TGTGCCAGCAGTTACGACAGGGTTGCAAACTATGGCTACACCTTC. Its protein is CASSYDRVANYGYTF.